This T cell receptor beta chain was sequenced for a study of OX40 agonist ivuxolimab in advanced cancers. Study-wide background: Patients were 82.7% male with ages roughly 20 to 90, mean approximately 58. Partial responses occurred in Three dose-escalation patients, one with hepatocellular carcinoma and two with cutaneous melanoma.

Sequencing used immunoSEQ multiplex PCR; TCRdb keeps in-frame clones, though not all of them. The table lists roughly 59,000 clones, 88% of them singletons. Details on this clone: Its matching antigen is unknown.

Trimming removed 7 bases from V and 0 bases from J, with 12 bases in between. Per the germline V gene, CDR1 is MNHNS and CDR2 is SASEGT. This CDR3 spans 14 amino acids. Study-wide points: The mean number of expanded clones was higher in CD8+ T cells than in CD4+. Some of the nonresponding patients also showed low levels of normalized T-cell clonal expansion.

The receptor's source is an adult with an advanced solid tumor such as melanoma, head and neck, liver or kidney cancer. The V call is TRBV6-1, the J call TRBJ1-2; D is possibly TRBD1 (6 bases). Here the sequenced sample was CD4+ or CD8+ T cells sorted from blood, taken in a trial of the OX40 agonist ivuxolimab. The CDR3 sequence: CASTPPGANYGYTF. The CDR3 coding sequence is TGTGCCAGCACCCCCCCAGGGGCTAACTATGGCTACACCTTC.